This T cell receptor beta chain comes out of a study of cytomegalovirus exposure and HLA in healthy donors. Regarding the study as a whole: Later analysis identified several of the most significant clusters that appeared linked to common viral pathogens.

Primers: 60 Vbeta forward and 13 Jbeta reverse. Data came from immunoSEQ multiplex PCR; TCRdb stores just in-frame clones and leaves some out. The repertoire consists of roughly 180,000 clones, with around 70% occurring once and the leading ten covering over 2.5%. The CDR3 length is 15 residues. The V segment lost 7 bases and the J segment 4 bases; nucleotides outside the gene matches: 6. Germline V gene sequence: CDR1 MNHEY, CDR2 SVGAGI. Of note for this clone: Its target is not known.

Sequencing used PBMCs. This chain uses TRBV6-5 with TRBJ2-3, with 12 positions matching TRBD2. This clonotype was obtained from a male donor in good health and CMV-seronegative. The CDR3 spells CASTQPSGGADTQYF. For the CDR3, the DNA is TGTGCCAGCACCCAACCTAGCGGGGGGGCAGATACGCAGTATTTT.